The 24 T cell receptor beta chains given below trace back to one sample, sequenced in a study of blood T cell repertoires in COVID-19. Data came from immunoSEQ multiplex PCR; TCRdb stores just in-frame clones and leaves some out. The table shows some 78,000 clones, with roughly 84% occurring only once. The specimen was peripheral blood. These receptors were obtained from a man in his forties or fifties with acute or convalescent COVID-19.

The J gene is TRBJ1-2, the V gene TRBV15; D might be TRBD1 (6 bases). The V gene's germline CDR1 is LNHNV and CDR2 YYDKDF (reference sequence). V lost 6 bases, J lost 5 bases, and 19 bases lay in between. The CDR3 length is 15 residues. The CDR3, as DNA: TGTGCCACCAGAACCTCCCTACAGGGAAAATATGGCTACACCTTC. It yields the protein CATRTSLQGKYGYTF.

V is TRBV7-9 and J is TRBJ2-7; 9 bases are a match to TRBD1. The CDR3 contains 12 residues. Germline loops: CDR1 SEHNR, CDR2 FQNEAQ (reference sequence). V lost 8 bases and J lost 2; bases outside the gene matches: 1. Written as DNA, the CDR3 is TGTGCCAGCCGGACAGGGGCCTACGAGCAGTACTTC. Its translation: CASRTGAYEQYF. Complete variable domain (other parts from reference TRBV7-9 and TRBJ2-7): DTGVSQNPRHKITKRGQNVTFRCDPISEHNRLYWYRQTLGQGPEFLTYFQNEAQLEKSRLLSDRFSAERPKGSFSTLEIQRTEQGDSAMYLCASRTGAYEQYFGPGTRLTVT.

The V gene is TRBV5-5, the J gene TRBJ2-2; D uncertain. This CDR3 has 16 amino acids. Trimming removed 1 base at V and 3 bases at J, with 13 bases between. Germline V gene lookup returns CDR1 SGHKS and CDR2 YYEKEE (reference sequence). The CDR3 sequence: CASSLSQLTDTGELFF. Written as DNA, the CDR3 is TGTGCCAGCAGCTTGAGTCAGCTGACTGACACCGGGGAGCTGTTTTTT.

The CDR3 DNA follows: TGTGCCAGCAGTAGATCGGGGTTGGGCTACACCTTC. Amino acids: CASSRSGLGYTF. The chain couples TRBV6-2 or TRBV6-3 to TRBJ1-2, with D hard to call. Trimming took off 5 bases at V and 8 bases at J, with 12 bases between the two ends. Germline CDR1 MNHEY, CDR2 SVGEGT. This CDR3 has 12 amino acids.

The V and J genes are TRBV4-3 and TRBJ2-7; TRBD2 matches at 11 bases. This CDR3 region has 17 residues. The V and J ends lost 0 bases and 4 bases, in that order; junction bases with no gene match: 8. Germline CDR1 LGHNA, CDR2 YSLEER. Here the CDR3 reads CASSQDIAGGSSYEQYF. CDR3 nucleotide sequence: TGCGCCAGCAGCCAAGATATAGCGGGAGGGAGTTCTTACGAGCAGTACTTC.

This chain joins TRBV4-1 and TRBJ1-2, with D tentatively TRBD1 (6 bases). The CDR3 is 15 amino acids. V lost 4 bases and J 3 bases, leaving 15 bases between the germline ends. From germline, CDR1 is MGHRA and CDR2 YSYEKL. CDR3 sequence (DNA): TGCGCCAGCAGCCCCCTAGGGGGGGGCCACTATGGCTACACCTTC. Amino acids: CASSPLGGGHYGYTF.

V and J are TRBV19 and TRBJ2-3, with 12 bases aligning to TRBD2. CDR1 and CDR2 (germline): LNHDA, SQIVND (reference sequence). The CDR3 consists of 16 residues. J lost 8 bases, V lost 3 bases, and 9 bases had no gene match. The CDR3 protein is CASSIGTSGRWGTQYF. The CDR3 DNA is TGTGCCAGTAGTATTGGAACTAGCGGGAGGTGGGGTACGCAGTATTTT.

The count of this clone is one. The J gene is TRBJ2-1, the V gene TRBV29-1; 11 bases are a match to TRBD2. There are 14 residues in the CDR3. The V gene's germline CDR1 is SQVTM and CDR2 ANQGSEA. The V and J ends lost 4 bases and 7 bases, in that order; junction bases with no gene match: 6. CDR3 nucleotides: TGCAGCGTTGGAGGTAGCGGGGGGGCAAATGAGCAGTTCTTC. Amino acid sequence: CSVGGSGGANEQFF.

This clone was found a few times. CDR3 bases: TGTGCCAGCAGTGAACGTGGAAACACCATATATTTT. This translates into CASSERGNTIYF. V gene TRBV6-1 combines with J gene TRBJ1-3, with no clear D. The CDR3 is 12 amino acids. From germline, CDR1 is MNHNS and CDR2 SASEGT. The ends were cut back, 2 bases at V and 3 bases at J, with 2 bases in the middle.

There are a few counts of this clone. CDR3 in DNA: TGTGCCAGTACCCGGGACGGGGGAACCAACTATGGCTACACCTTC. This sequence encodes CASTRDGGTNYGYTF. The genes are TRBV19 and TRBJ1-2; TRBD1 might be the D (5 bases). The V end was cut by 7 bases, the J end by 2 bases, with 17 bases between. The CDR3 loop spans 15 amino acids. The V gene's germline CDR1 is LNHDA and CDR2 SQIVND (reference sequence).

This chain connects TRBV19 to TRBJ1-4, with a possible D match to TRBD1 (5 bases). Per germline, CDR1 LNHDA and CDR2 SQIVND (reference sequence). This CDR3 is built from 17 residues. The V end lost 1 base, the J end lost 0 bases, and 12 bases lay between the germline ends. CDR3 sequence reads: CASSIARQPATNEKLFF. The CDR3 DNA reads TGTGCCAGTAGTATAGCCCGACAGCCTGCAACTAATGAAAAACTGTTTTTT.

The rearrangement joins TRBV6-5 to TRBJ1-1, with 8 positions matching TRBD1. The CDR3 has 14 amino acids. CDR1 is MNHEY and CDR2 is SVGAGI in the germline V gene. V trimming: 3 bases; J trimming: 5 bases; junction bases outside the gene matches: 5. The CDR3, as DNA: TGTGCCAGCAGTTATCGACAGGGGAGGACTGAAGCTTTCTTT. Translation gives CASSYRQGRTEAFF.

The chain employs TRBV2 and TRBJ2-7, with 7 bases aligning to TRBD1. V lost 4 bases to trimming and J lost 1 base; unmatched junction nucleotides: 7. This CDR3 spans 15 amino acids. CDR1 is SNHLY, CDR2 FYNNEI, per germline. The CDR3 region has the DNA TGTGCCAGCAGTGCCCAGGGGACAGCTTCCTACGAGCAGTACTTC. It encodes CASSAQGTASYEQYF.

The count of this clone is one. The chain joins TRBV4-3 to TRBJ2-7; D is perhaps TRBD2 (6 bases). The V end was cut by 1 base, the J end by 0 bases, with 19 bases between. The CDR3 extends over 18 amino acids. The germline V gene encodes CDR1 LGHNA and CDR2 YSLEER. This chain's CDR3 is CASSQGWRRGGFSYEQYF. CDR3 nucleotide sequence: TGCGCCAGCAGCCAAGGCTGGCGACGGGGAGGTTTCTCCTACGAGCAGTACTTC.

This rearrangement joins TRBV21-1 to TRBJ2-1; the table's D call, TRBD2, was not checked against the DNA. TRBV21-1 counts as a pseudogene. This CDR3 is built from 12 residues. The CDR3 bases are TGTGCCAGCAGCTCGAAGGGGGGGGAGGAGTTCTTC. The encoded protein is CASSSKGGEEFF.

This chain links TRBV19 with TRBJ1-1; D gene unclear. V lost 5 bases to trimming and J lost 3 bases, with 10 bases between them. Germline CDR1 LNHDA, CDR2 SQIVND (reference sequence). The CDR3 has 13 residues. In DNA, the CDR3 is TGTGCCAGTAGTTCAGGAATCTACACTGAAGCTTTCTTT. It codes for CASSSGIYTEAFF.

The V and J genes are TRBV6-5 and TRBJ1-5; perhaps TRBD1 as D (6 bases). The CDR3 consists of 15 residues. Trimming took off 0 bases at V and 9 bases at J, with 15 bases between the two ends. Germline CDR1 is MNHEY and CDR2 is SVGAGI. CDR3 nucleotide sequence: TGTGCCAGCAGTTACTCGAAGGACAGCTCTGGGCCCCAGCATTTT. The encoded protein is CASSYSKDSSGPQHF.

The chain uses TRBV5-1 and TRBJ1-3; D unresolved. V lost 4 bases and J lost 3, with 11 bases in between. There are 14 residues in the CDR3. CDR1 SGHRS and CDR2 YFSETQ come from the germline V gene. CDR3 coding DNA: TGCGCCAGCAGCGACGGGATTTTTGGAAACACCATATATTTT. Translated: CASSDGIFGNTIYF.

The rearrangement uses TRBV19 and TRBJ1-5; no clear D. Looked up from germline, CDR1 is LNHDA and CDR2 is SQIVND (reference sequence). V was cut by 3 bases and J by 5 bases, with 5 bases left in between. The CDR3 spans 12 residues. The CDR3 region has the DNA TGTGCCAGTAGTATCATAGATCAGCCCCAGCATTTT. This codes for CASSIIDQPQHF.

For the CDR3, the DNA is TGTGCCAGCAGCCCGAGGGAGGGTGAAAAACTGTTTTTT. Its translation: CASSPREGEKLFF. The chain is built from TRBV13 and TRBJ1-4; no firm D call. V lost 5 bases, J lost 7 bases, and 11 bases lay in between. The CDR3 has 13 amino acids. The V gene's germline CDR1 is PRHDT and CDR2 FYEKMQ (reference sequence).

The chain has TRBV9 and TRBJ1-1; D is unresolved. Trimming removed 6 bases from V and 0 bases from J, with 12 bases in between. Germline-derived CDR1 and CDR2 are SGDLS and YYNGEE. CDR3 length: 14 residues. Here the CDR3 reads CASTPSSVNTEAFF. The CDR3 DNA follows: TGTGCCAGCACCCCTAGTTCAGTGAACACTGAAGCTTTCTTT.

V gene TRBV4-3 combines with J gene TRBJ2-7; tentative D call: TRBD2 (6 bases). Trimming shortened V by 1 base and J by 7 bases, and 11 bases separated the two germline ends. This CDR3 has 13 amino acids. Germline-derived CDR1 and CDR2 are LGHNA and YSLEER. For the CDR3, the DNA is TGCGCCAGCAGCCAAGGGACTATGGGGGAGCAGTACTTC. It specifies CASSQGTMGEQYF.

This clone appeared a single time. The chain recombines TRBV4-1 with TRBJ2-1, with D uncertain. V gave up 2 bases and J gave up 6 bases, with 14 bases separating them. The CDR3 length is 15 residues. Germline V gene data show CDR1 as MGHRA and CDR2 as YSYEKL. The CDR3 loop reads CASSQRLFTRNEQFF. CDR3 in DNA: TGCGCCAGCAGCCAAAGACTCTTTACGCGCAATGAGCAGTTCTTC.

The genes are TRBV6-5 and TRBJ2-5; 9 bases map to TRBD2. The length of the CDR3 is 15 residues. Germline loops: CDR1 MNHEY, CDR2 SVGAGI. V lost 6 bases and J lost 3; bases outside the gene matches: 8. The CDR3 loop is CASRSSGTGEETQYF. CDR3 DNA sequence: TGTGCCAGCAGATCTAGCGGGACGGGTGAAGAGACCCAGTACTTC.